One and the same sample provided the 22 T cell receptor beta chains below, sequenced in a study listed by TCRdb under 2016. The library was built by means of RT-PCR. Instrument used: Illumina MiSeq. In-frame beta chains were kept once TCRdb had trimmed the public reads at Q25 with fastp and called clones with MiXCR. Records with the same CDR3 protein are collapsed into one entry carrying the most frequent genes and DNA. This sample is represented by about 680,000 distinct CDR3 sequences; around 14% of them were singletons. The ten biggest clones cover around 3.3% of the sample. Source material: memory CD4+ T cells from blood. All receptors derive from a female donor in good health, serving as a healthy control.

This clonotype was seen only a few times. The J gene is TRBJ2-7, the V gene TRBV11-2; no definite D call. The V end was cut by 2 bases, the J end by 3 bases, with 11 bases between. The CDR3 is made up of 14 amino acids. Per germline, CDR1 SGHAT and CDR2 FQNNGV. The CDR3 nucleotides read TGTGCCAGCAGCTTATCCGACGGTGGCTACGAGCAGTACTTC. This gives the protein CASSLSDGGYEQYF.

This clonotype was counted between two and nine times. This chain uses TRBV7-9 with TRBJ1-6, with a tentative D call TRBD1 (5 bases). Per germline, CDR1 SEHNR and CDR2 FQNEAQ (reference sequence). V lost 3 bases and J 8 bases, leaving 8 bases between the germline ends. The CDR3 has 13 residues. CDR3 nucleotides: TGTGCCAGCAGCTTGGGGCAGGATTCACCCCTCCACTTT. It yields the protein CASSLGQDSPLHF.

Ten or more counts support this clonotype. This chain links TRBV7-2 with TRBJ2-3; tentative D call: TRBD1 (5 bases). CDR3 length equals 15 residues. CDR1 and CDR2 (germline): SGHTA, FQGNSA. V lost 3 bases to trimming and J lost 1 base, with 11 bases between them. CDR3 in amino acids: CASSFAGPRTDTQYF. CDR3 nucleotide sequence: TGTGCCAGCAGCTTTGCAGGGCCTCGCACAGATACGCAGTATTTT.

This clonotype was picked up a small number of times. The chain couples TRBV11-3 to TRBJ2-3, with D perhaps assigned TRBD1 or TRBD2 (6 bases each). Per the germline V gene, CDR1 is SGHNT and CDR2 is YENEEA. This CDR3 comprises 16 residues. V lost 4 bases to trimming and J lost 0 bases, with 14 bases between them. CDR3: CASSSGASASTDTQYF. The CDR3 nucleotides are TGTGCCAGCAGCTCGGGGGCTAGCGCCAGCACAGATACGCAGTATTTT.

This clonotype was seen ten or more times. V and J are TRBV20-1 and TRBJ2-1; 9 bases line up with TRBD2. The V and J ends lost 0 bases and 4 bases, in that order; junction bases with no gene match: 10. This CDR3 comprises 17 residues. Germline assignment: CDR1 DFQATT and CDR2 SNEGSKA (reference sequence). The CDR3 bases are TGCAGTGCTAGAGATTGGAGCGGGGGGACCTCATACAATGAGCAGTTCTTC. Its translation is CSARDWSGGTSYNEQFF.

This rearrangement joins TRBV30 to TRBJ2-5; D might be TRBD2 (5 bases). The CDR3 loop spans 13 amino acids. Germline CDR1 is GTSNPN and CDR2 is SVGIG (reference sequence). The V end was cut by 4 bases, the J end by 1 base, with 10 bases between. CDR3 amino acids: CAWTEGSQETQYF. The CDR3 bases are TGTGCCTGGACAGAGGGAAGCCAAGAGACCCAGTACTTC.

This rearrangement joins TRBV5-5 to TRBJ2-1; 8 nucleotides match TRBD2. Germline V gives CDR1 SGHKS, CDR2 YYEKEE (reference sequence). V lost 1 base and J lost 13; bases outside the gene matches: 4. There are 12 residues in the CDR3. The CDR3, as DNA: TGTGCCAGCAGCTTGAACAGCGGGAGACAGTTCTTC. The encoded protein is CASSLNSGRQFF.

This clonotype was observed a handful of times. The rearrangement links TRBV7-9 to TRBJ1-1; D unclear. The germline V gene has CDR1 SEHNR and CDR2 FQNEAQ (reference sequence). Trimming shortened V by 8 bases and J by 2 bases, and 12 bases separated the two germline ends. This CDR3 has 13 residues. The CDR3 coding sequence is TGTGCCAGCGGGCGGGAGACTAACACTGAAGCTTTCTTT. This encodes CASGRETNTEAFF.

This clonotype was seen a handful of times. The CDR3 protein is CASSQEWQGGEKAFF. The CDR3, as DNA: TGCGCCAGCAGCCAAGAGTGGCAAGGGGGGGAAAAAGCTTTCTTT. The rearrangement uses TRBV4-1 and TRBJ1-1; D is perhaps TRBD1 (6 bases). V was clipped by 0 bases and J by 9 bases, with 17 bases between them. The CDR3 contains 15 residues. CDR1 and CDR2 from the germline V gene are MGHRA and YSYEKL.

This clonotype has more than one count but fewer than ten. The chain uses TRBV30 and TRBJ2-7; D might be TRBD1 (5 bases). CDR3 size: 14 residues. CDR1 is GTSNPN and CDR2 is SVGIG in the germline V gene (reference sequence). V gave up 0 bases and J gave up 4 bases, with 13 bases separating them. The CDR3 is CAWSVSGARYEQYF. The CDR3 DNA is TGTGCCTGGAGTGTATCTGGGGCGAGATACGAGCAGTACTTC.

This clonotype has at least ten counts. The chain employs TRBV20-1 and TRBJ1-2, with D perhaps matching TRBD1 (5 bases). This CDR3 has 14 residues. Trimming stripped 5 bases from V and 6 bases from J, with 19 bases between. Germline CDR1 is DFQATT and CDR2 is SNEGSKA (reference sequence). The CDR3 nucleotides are TGCAGTGCTGGTGGTGGCAGGGAAGAGGATGGCTACACCTTC. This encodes CSAGGGREEDGYTF.

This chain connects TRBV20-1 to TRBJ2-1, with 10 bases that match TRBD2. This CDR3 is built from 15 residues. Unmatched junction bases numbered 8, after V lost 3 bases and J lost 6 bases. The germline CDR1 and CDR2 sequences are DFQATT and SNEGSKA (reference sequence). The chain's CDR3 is CSASPSGGAGNEQFF. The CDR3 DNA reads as TGCAGTGCTAGTCCCAGCGGGGGGGCCGGCAATGAGCAGTTCTTC.

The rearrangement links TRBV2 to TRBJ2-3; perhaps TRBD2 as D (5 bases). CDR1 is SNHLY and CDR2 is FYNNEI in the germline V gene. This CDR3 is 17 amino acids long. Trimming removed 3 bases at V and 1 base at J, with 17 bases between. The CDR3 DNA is TGTGCCAGCAGTGACGGCTCTGGCGGGTCGCGCACAGATACGCAGTATTTT. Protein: CASSDGSGGSRTDTQYF.

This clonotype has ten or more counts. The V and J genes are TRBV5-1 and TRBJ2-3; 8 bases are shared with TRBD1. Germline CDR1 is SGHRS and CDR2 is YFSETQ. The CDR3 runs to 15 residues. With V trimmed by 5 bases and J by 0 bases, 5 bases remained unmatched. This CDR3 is CASSSGQGSTDTQYF. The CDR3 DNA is TGCGCCAGCAGTTCTGGACAGGGAAGCACAGATACGCAGTATTTT.

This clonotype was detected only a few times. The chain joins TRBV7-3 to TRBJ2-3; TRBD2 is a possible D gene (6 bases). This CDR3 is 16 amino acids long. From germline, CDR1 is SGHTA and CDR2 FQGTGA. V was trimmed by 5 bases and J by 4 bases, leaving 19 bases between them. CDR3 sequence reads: CASSPGTPRGPDTQYF. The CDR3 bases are TGTGCCAGCAGCCCAGGGACTCCTAGGGGCCCAGATACGCAGTATTTT.

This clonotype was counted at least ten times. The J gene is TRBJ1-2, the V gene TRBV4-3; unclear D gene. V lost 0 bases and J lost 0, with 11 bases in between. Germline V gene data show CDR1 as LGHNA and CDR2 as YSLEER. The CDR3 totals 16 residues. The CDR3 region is CASSQDHAVTNYGYTF. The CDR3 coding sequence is TGCGCCAGCAGCCAAGATCACGCAGTCACTAACTATGGCTACACCTTC.

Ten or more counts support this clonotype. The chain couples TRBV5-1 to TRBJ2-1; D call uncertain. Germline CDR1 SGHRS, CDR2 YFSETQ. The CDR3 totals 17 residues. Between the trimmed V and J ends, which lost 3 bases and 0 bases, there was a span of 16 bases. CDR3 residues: CASSSQTLAASYNEQFF. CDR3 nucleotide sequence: TGCGCCAGCAGCTCACAAACGTTAGCAGCCTCCTACAATGAGCAGTTCTTC.

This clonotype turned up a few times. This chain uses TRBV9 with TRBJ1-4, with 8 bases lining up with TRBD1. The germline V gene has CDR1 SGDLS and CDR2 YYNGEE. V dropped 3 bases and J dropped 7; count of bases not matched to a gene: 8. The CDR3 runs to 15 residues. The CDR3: CASSADRDLSEKLFF. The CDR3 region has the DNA TGTGCCAGCAGCGCGGACAGGGATTTAAGTGAAAAACTGTTTTTT.

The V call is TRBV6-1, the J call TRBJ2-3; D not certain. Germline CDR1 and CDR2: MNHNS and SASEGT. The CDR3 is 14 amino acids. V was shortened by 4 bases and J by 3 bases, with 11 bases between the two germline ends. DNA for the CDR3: TGTGCCAGCAGTGTTCCACCGATGACAGATACGCAGTATTTT. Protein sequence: CASSVPPMTDTQYF.

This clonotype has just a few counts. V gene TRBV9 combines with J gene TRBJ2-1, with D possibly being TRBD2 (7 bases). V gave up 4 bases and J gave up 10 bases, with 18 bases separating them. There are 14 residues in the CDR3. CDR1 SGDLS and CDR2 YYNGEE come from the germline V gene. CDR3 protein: CASSTGGGTHEQFF. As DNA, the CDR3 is TGTGCCAGCAGCACTGGGGGGGGGACACACGAGCAGTTCTTC. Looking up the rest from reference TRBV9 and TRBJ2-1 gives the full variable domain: DSGVTQTPKHLITATGQRVTLRCSPRSGDLSVYWYQQSLDQGLQFLIQYYNGEERAKGNILERFSAQQFPDLHSELNLSSLELGDSALYFCASSTGGGTHEQFFGPGTRLTVL.

Written as DNA, the CDR3 is TGCGCCAGCGGTCCCCTGGAGACCCAGTACTTC. Its protein product is CASGPLETQYF. The genes are TRBV5-1 and TRBJ2-5; the D is unclear. Deletions cut 7 bases from V and 5 bases from J, with 9 bases between. This CDR3 spans 11 amino acids. Germline-derived CDR1 and CDR2 are SGHRS and YFSETQ.

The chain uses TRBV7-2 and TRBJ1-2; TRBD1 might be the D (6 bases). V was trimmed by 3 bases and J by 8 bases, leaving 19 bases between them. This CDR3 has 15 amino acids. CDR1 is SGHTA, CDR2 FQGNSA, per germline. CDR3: CASSFLRDTRDGYTF. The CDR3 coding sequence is TGTGCCAGCAGCTTCCTCCGGGACACTCGAGACGGCTACACCTTC. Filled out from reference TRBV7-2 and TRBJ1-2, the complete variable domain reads GAGVSQSPSNKVTEKGKDVELRCDPISGHTALYWYRQSLGQGLEFLIYFQGNSAPDKSGLPSDRFSAERTGGSVSTLTIQRTQQEDSAVYLCASSFLRDTRDGYTFGSGTRLTVV.